These T cell receptor beta chains were read from a single sample in a study of T cell responses to AZD1222 COVID-19 vaccine. Libraries were prepared by immunoSEQ multiplex PCR; TCRdb keeps only in-frame clonotypes and omits some of them. Of about 120,000 clones listed, about nine tenths are singletons. The specimen was peripheral blood, collected 28 days after the second AZD1222 dose. The origin of the receptors is an adult who received the AZD1222 COVID-19 vaccine. Each CDR3 is given with its conserved first and last residue. A D gene is named only where the DNA matches it firmly. The size field is filled for only some rows; it gives once, few, many or a size class.

j_gene: TRBJ1-5; v_gene: TRBV7-9; abundance: -; d_gene: -; CDR3aa: CASSPRDSNQPQHF; CDR3nt: TGTGCCAGCAGCCCCAGGGACAGCAATCAGCCCCAGCATTTT
j_gene: TRBJ2-3; v_gene: TRBV4-1; abundance: -; d_gene: -; CDR3aa: CASSQDDERGTDTQYF; CDR3nt: TGCGCCAGCAGCCAAGATGACGAACGGGGCACAGATACGCAGTATTTT
j_gene: TRBJ1-1; v_gene: TRBV11-2; abundance: -; d_gene: TRBD1; CDR3aa: CASSRHQGQGPKAFF; CDR3nt: TGTGCCAGCAGCCGTCACCAGGGACAGGGGCCGAAGGCTTTCTTT
j_gene: TRBJ1-4; v_gene: TRBV28; abundance: -; d_gene: -; CDR3aa: CASSFRDLLFF; CDR3nt: TGTGCCAGCAGTTTCCGGGACCTCCTGTTTTTT
j_gene: TRBJ2-5; v_gene: TRBV18; abundance: -; d_gene: -; CDR3aa: CASSPLGGLGSHQETQYF; CDR3nt: TGTGCCAGCTCACCCTTGGGGGGCTTAGGGTCCCACCAAGAGACCCAGTACTTC
j_gene: TRBJ2-2; v_gene: TRBV18; abundance: -; d_gene: TRBD2; CDR3aa: CASSPLRGGYTGELFF; CDR3nt: TGTGCCAGCTCACCACTCCGCGGGGGTTACACCGGGGAGCTGTTTTTT
j_gene: TRBJ1-6; v_gene: TRBV7-9; abundance: -; d_gene: -; CDR3aa: CASSLQVLNSPLHF; CDR3nt: TGTGCCAGCAGCCTACAGGTTCTTAATTCACCCCTCCACTTT
j_gene: TRBJ2-4; v_gene: TRBV28; abundance: once; d_gene: -; CDR3aa: CASSILTGWNIQYF; CDR3nt: TGTGCCAGCAGTATTTTGACGGGGTGGAACATTCAGTACTTC
j_gene: TRBJ2-1; v_gene: TRBV5-5; abundance: -; d_gene: TRBD2; CDR3aa: CASSLESRTSGGSTYNEQFF; CDR3nt: TGTGCCAGCAGCTTGGAATCAAGGACTAGCGGGGGGTCCACCTACAATGAGCAGTTCTTC
j_gene: TRBJ1-5; v_gene: TRBV28; abundance: -; d_gene: -; CDR3aa: CASSIPGQYSNQPQHF; CDR3nt: TGTGCCAGCAGTATACCTGGACAGTATAGCAATCAGCCCCAGCATTTT
j_gene: TRBJ1-3; v_gene: TRBV9; abundance: once; d_gene: -; CDR3aa: CASSASRNTIYF; CDR3nt: TGTGCCAGCAGCGCCTCAAGAAACACCATATATTTT
j_gene: TRBJ1-5; v_gene: TRBV29-1; abundance: -; d_gene: -; CDR3aa: CSVAGGDRQPQHF; CDR3nt: TGCAGCGTTGCGGGGGGGGATCGTCAGCCCCAGCATTTT
j_gene: TRBJ1-2; v_gene: TRBV7-6; abundance: -; d_gene: -; CDR3aa: CASSSNPSDYYGYTF; CDR3nt: TGTGCCAGCAGCTCGAACCCGTCGGACTACTATGGCTACACCTTC
j_gene: TRBJ2-1; v_gene: TRBV6-5; abundance: -; d_gene: -; CDR3aa: CASDTSGAYNEQFF; CDR3nt: TGTGCCAGCGACACTAGTGGGGCCTACAATGAGCAGTTCTTC
j_gene: TRBJ1-5; v_gene: TRBV7-2; abundance: -; d_gene: -; CDR3aa: CASSLQGSGQPQHF; CDR3nt: TGTGCCAGCAGCTTACAGGGATCTGGGCAGCCCCAGCATTTT
j_gene: TRBJ1-4; v_gene: TRBV15; abundance: -; d_gene: -; CDR3aa: CATSRDTYVLFF; CDR3nt: TGTGCCACCAGCAGAGATACCTACGTGCTGTTTTTT
j_gene: TRBJ2-3; v_gene: TRBV7-9; abundance: few; d_gene: TRBD2; CDR3aa: CASSGVAGGPNDTQYF; CDR3nt: TGTGCCAGCAGCGGAGTAGCGGGGGGGCCAAATGATACGCAGTATTTT
j_gene: TRBJ2-7; v_gene: TRBV11-2; abundance: -; d_gene: -; CDR3aa: CASSRGGGGYEQYF; CDR3nt: TGTGCCAGCAGCCGCGGGGGAGGGGGCTACGAGCAGTACTTC
j_gene: TRBJ1-4; v_gene: TRBV6-6; abundance: -; d_gene: TRBD1; CDR3aa: CASSPPRDRGFSTNEKLFF; CDR3nt: TGTGCCAGCAGTCCTCCTCGGGACAGAGGTTTCTCAACTAATGAAAAACTGTTTTTT
j_gene: TRBJ1-6; v_gene: TRBV6-1; abundance: -; d_gene: TRBD1; CDR3aa: CASSEMAGGTFNSPLHF; CDR3nt: TGTGCCAGCAGTGAAATGGCAGGGGGGACCTTTAATTCACCCCTCCACTTT
j_gene: TRBJ1-1; v_gene: TRBV27; abundance: -; d_gene: -; CDR3aa: CASSFGKEVTEAFF; CDR3nt: TGTGCCAGCAGTTTCGGGAAGGAGGTCACTGAAGCTTTCTTT
j_gene: TRBJ2-5; v_gene: TRBV4-2; abundance: -; d_gene: TRBD2; CDR3aa: CASSQGEGLAGETQYF; CDR3nt: TGTGCCAGCAGCCAAGGGGAGGGACTAGCGGGAGAGACCCAGTACTTC
j_gene: TRBJ1-3; v_gene: TRBV6-2/TRBV6-3; abundance: -; d_gene: TRBD1; CDR3aa: CASSLGQGKSSGNTIYF; CDR3nt: TGTGCCAGCAGCCTGGGACAGGGAAAGAGCTCTGGAAACACCATATATTTT
j_gene: TRBJ1-6; v_gene: TRBV5-4; abundance: -; d_gene: -; CDR3aa: CASSFRDTNSPLHF; CDR3nt: TGTGCCAGCAGCTTCCGGGACACAAATTCACCCCTCCACTTT
j_gene: TRBJ1-1; v_gene: TRBV29-1; abundance: -; d_gene: -; CDR3aa: CSVSRGAAFF; CDR3nt: TGCAGCGTTTCCCGGGGAGCGGCTTTCTTT
j_gene: TRBJ2-1; v_gene: TRBV10-3; abundance: -; d_gene: TRBD1; CDR3aa: CAITPDRDAYNEQFF; CDR3nt: TGTGCCATCACCCCGGACAGGGACGCTTACAATGAGCAGTTCTTC
j_gene: TRBJ2-7; v_gene: TRBV28; abundance: -; d_gene: -; CDR3aa: CASSFTTVREQYF; CDR3nt: TGTGCCAGCAGTTTTACGACAGTACGCGAGCAGTACTTC
j_gene: TRBJ1-1; v_gene: TRBV29-1; abundance: -; d_gene: -; CDR3aa: CSVLIQGRTEAFF; CDR3nt: TGCAGCGTCCTAATTCAGGGGCGCACTGAAGCTTTCTTT
j_gene: TRBJ2-3; v_gene: TRBV7-9; abundance: -; d_gene: -; CDR3aa: CASSVQKTVVDADTQYF; CDR3nt: TGTGCCAGCAGCGTACAGAAAACAGTGGTAGACGCAGATACGCAGTATTTT
j_gene: TRBJ2-1; v_gene: TRBV4-1; abundance: -; d_gene: TRBD2; CDR3aa: CASSLSPTAGVGIEQFF; CDR3nt: TGCGCCAGCAGCCTGTCCCCGACCGCGGGAGTCGGTATTGAGCAGTTCTTC
j_gene: TRBJ2-5; v_gene: TRBV4-1; abundance: -; d_gene: -; CDR3aa: CASSQDGGEETQYF; CDR3nt: TGCGCCAGCAGCCAAGATGGAGGTGAGGAGACCCAGTACTTC
j_gene: TRBJ2-1; v_gene: TRBV10-1; abundance: -; d_gene: TRBD1; CDR3aa: CASRPGQGSDEQFF; CDR3nt: TGCGCCAGCAGGCCGGGACAGGGTTCGGATGAGCAGTTCTTC
j_gene: TRBJ2-2; v_gene: TRBV6-5; abundance: -; d_gene: -; CDR3aa: CASTKERANTGELFF; CDR3nt: TGTGCCAGCACGAAGGAGCGGGCAAACACCGGGGAGCTGTTTTTT
j_gene: TRBJ1-3; v_gene: TRBV18; abundance: once; d_gene: -; CDR3aa: CASSTTAGGRNTIYF; CDR3nt: TGTGCCAGCTCAACGACAGCAGGAGGTCGAAACACCATATATTTT
j_gene: TRBJ2-2; v_gene: TRBV5-1; abundance: -; d_gene: -; CDR3aa: CASSFGGPNTGELFF; CDR3nt: TGCGCCAGCAGCTTTGGCGGGCCTAACACCGGGGAGCTGTTTTTT
j_gene: TRBJ1-2; v_gene: TRBV3-1/TRBV3-2; abundance: -; d_gene: -; CDR3aa: CASSLWAGVNGYTF; CDR3nt: TGTGCCAGCAGCCTTTGGGCAGGGGTGAATGGCTACACCTTC
j_gene: TRBJ1-2; v_gene: TRBV5-4; abundance: -; d_gene: -; CDR3aa: CASSSRDWDGYTF; CDR3nt: TGTGCCAGCAGCTCAAGGGACTGGGATGGCTACACCTTC
j_gene: TRBJ1-5; v_gene: TRBV27; abundance: -; d_gene: TRBD1; CDR3aa: CASSSSGTGGGNQPQHF; CDR3nt: TGTGCCAGCAGTTCCTCCGGGACAGGCGGGGGAAATCAGCCCCAGCATTTT
j_gene: TRBJ2-2; v_gene: TRBV11-3; abundance: -; d_gene: -; CDR3aa: CASSGNTGELFF; CDR3nt: TGTGCCAGCAGCGGAAACACCGGGGAGCTGTTTTTT
j_gene: TRBJ2-6; v_gene: TRBV7-9; abundance: -; d_gene: -; CDR3aa: CASSSSGFSGANVLTF; CDR3nt: TGTGCCAGCAGTTCCTCGGGATTTTCTGGGGCCAACGTCCTGACTTTC